These 29 T cell receptor beta chains were sequenced from one sample in a study of blood T cell repertoires in COVID-19. Using immunoSEQ multiplex PCR, the repertoire was profiled, and TCRdb retains in-frame clones only, with some absent. The table lists approximately 27,000 clones, 88% of them singletons. Input material: peripheral blood. All receptors come from a woman in her 50s with active COVID-19.

The chain uses TRBV15 and TRBJ2-3; 9 nucleotides line up with TRBD2. V shed 3 bases, J shed 2 bases, and the junction held 9 bases outside the gene matches. Germline CDR1 and CDR2: LNHNV and YYDKDF (reference sequence). The CDR3 covers 17 residues. The CDR3 DNA follows: TGTGCCACCAGCAGGGCGGGACTAGCAGGCCTCACAGATACGCAGTATTTT. Its protein product is CATSRAGLAGLTDTQYF.

The CDR3 bases are TGTGCCAGCAGCCAAGAATCGGACAGGTACAACGAGCAGTACTTC. It translates to CASSQESDRYNEQYF. This chain links TRBV4-2 with TRBJ2-7; the match to TRBD1 covers 7 bases. CDR1 and CDR2 (germline): LGHNA, YNFKEQ. The CDR3 has 15 residues. Losses at the gene ends were 0 bases for V and 5 bases for J; bases not matched to a gene: 7.

This clone came up once. This chain uses TRBV18 with TRBJ2-5; 9 bases match TRBD1. Trimming cost V 6 bases and J 5 bases; bases outside gene matches: 4. The germline V gene encodes CDR1 KGHSH and CDR2 LQKENI. CDR3 length: 13 residues. The CDR3 DNA sequence: TGTGCCAGCTCGGACGACAGGGGGGAGACCCAGTACTTC. This codes for CASSDDRGETQYF.

The CDR3 DNA reads as TGTGCCAGCAGAGGGTGGGACACGACCCAGTACTTC. The encoded protein is CASRGWDTTQYF. The V and J genes are TRBV27 and TRBJ2-5, with D maybe TRBD1 (6 bases). Looked up from germline, CDR1 is MNHEY and CDR2 is SMNVEV (reference sequence). V lost 6 bases and J lost 7, with 12 bases in between. There are 12 residues in the CDR3.

The table lists this clone with a few counts. This sequence joins TRBV2 and TRBJ1-1, with TRBD1 matching over 9 bases. Trimming at V came to 6 bases and at J to 5 bases, leaving 10 bases not matched to a gene. The CDR3 sequence is 15 residues long. Germline V gene data show CDR1 as SNHLY and CDR2 as FYNNEI. This CDR3 is CASRLWTGDDTEAFF. The CDR3 DNA reads as TGTGCCAGCAGGCTTTGGACAGGGGATGATACTGAAGCTTTCTTT. The whole variable domain, filled in from reference TRBV2 and TRBJ1-1, reads EPEVTQTPSHQVTQMGQEVILRCVPISNHLYFYWYRQILGQKVEFLVSFYNNEISEKSEIFDDQFSVERPDGSNFTLKIRSTKLEDSAMYFCASRLWTGDDTEAFFGQGTRLTVV.

As for this clone: This specimen includes other DNA sequences encoding the same CDR3. This chain links TRBV10-3 with TRBJ1-1; D is perhaps TRBD1 (6 bases). Trimming removed 3 bases at V and 3 bases at J, with 8 bases between. The CDR3 runs to 13 residues. Germline CDR1 ENHRY, CDR2 SYGVKD. DNA of the CDR3: TGTGCCATCAGTGACAGGGGCGACACTGAAGCTTTCTTT. Its protein product is CAISDRGDTEAFF.

This sequence joins TRBV28 and TRBJ2-3, with TRBD1 identical over 9 bases. The CDR3 has 15 amino acids. J lost 4 bases, V lost 8 bases, and 10 bases had no gene match. Germline loops: CDR1 MDHEN, CDR2 SYDVKM. CDR3 DNA: TGTGCCAGCGTTACCGGGACAGGGCTCCCAGATACGCAGTATTTT. Amino acids: CASVTGTGLPDTQYF.

This chain connects TRBV19 to TRBJ2-6, with D possibly TRBD1 on 5 matching bases. This CDR3 comprises 15 residues. CDR1 and CDR2 from the germline V gene are LNHDA and SQIVND (reference sequence). The V end lost 3 bases, the J end lost 2 bases, and 8 bases lay between the germline ends. This CDR3 reads CASSIEGAGANVLTF. In DNA form, the CDR3 reads TGTGCCAGTAGTATTGAAGGGGCTGGGGCCAACGTCCTGACTTTC.

The J gene is TRBJ1-1, the V gene TRBV5-1; TRBD1 matches 9 bases. V was pared by 3 bases and J by 5 bases, with 5 bases of the junction left unmatched. The CDR3 contains 14 residues. Germline V gene lookup returns CDR1 SGHRS and CDR2 YFSETQ. For the CDR3, the DNA is TGCGCCAGCAGCTCACAGGGGGCAGGGACTGAAGCTTTCTTT. Translation gives CASSSQGAGTEAFF.

This clone was observed a handful of times. The V and J genes are TRBV7-9 and TRBJ1-5; the D is unclear. This CDR3 is 12 amino acids long. Germline V gene lookup returns CDR1 SEHNR and CDR2 FQNEAQ (reference sequence). Trimming stripped 1 base from V and 9 bases from J, with 7 bases between. The CDR3 here is CASSLDYGPQHF. Written as DNA, the CDR3 is TGTGCCAGCAGCTTAGACTACGGGCCCCAGCATTTT.

The chain couples TRBV27 to TRBJ2-3; 12 bases align to TRBD2. Germline V gene sequence: CDR1 MNHEY, CDR2 SMNVEV (reference sequence). CDR3 length: 15 amino acids. With 8 bases clipped from V and 5 bases from J, the junction kept 8 bases outside the gene matches. CDR3 nucleotide sequence: TGTGCCAGCCGTACGACTAGCGGGAGTGTAGATACGCAGTATTTT. Its protein product is CASRTTSGSVDTQYF.

The rearrangement joins TRBV19 to TRBJ1-2; the match to TRBD1 covers 8 bases. Per the germline V gene, CDR1 is LNHDA and CDR2 is SQIVND (reference sequence). The CDR3 is made up of 16 amino acids. The J segment lost 3 bases and the V segment lost 7 bases, leaving 13 bases of the junction unmatched. CDR3 sequence reads: CASTFYTGTGDYGYTF. Written as DNA, the CDR3 is TGTGCCAGTACCTTTTACACCGGGACAGGTGACTATGGCTACACCTTC.

The chain recombines TRBV7-9 with TRBJ1-2; TRBD1 might be the D (6 bases). The CDR3 covers 15 residues. The V end was cut by 3 bases, the J end by 2 bases, with 13 bases between. Germline CDR1 reads SEHNR; CDR2 reads FQNEAQ (reference sequence). The CDR3 here is CASSFGGGLNYGYTF. CDR3 DNA: TGTGCCAGCAGCTTCGGCGGGGGGCTAAACTATGGCTACACCTTC.

CDR3 sequence (DNA): TGTGCCAGCAGTTTAAGAACAGGGGGCCCTAATGAAAAACTGTTTTTT. It translates to CASSLRTGGPNEKLFF. This sequence joins TRBV28 and TRBJ1-4, with 9 positions matching TRBD1. Trimming removed 2 bases from V and 3 bases from J; junction bases left unmatched: 4. Germline CDR1 reads MDHEN; CDR2 reads SYDVKM. The CDR3 totals 16 residues.

The chain has TRBV5-6 and TRBJ2-3; D possibly corresponds to TRBD2 (5 bases). The germline V gene encodes CDR1 SGHDT and CDR2 YYEEEE. The CDR3 totals 15 residues. V lost 4 bases to trimming and J lost 5 bases, with 17 bases between them. Here the CDR3 reads CASSRVSTRKDTQYF. The CDR3 bases are TGTGCCAGCAGCCGGGTCTCTACTAGAAAAGATACGCAGTATTTT. The full variable domain, rest sourced from reference TRBV5-6 and TRBJ2-3, is DAGVTQSPTHLIKTRGQQVTLRCSPKSGHDTVSWYQQALGQGPQFIFQYYEEEERQRGNFPDRFSGHQFPNYSSELNVNALLLGDSALYLCASSRVSTRKDTQYFGPGTRLTVL.

The genes are TRBV4-1 and TRBJ1-4; 9 bases fit TRBD1. This CDR3 contains 16 residues. The germline CDR1 and CDR2 sequences are MGHRA and YSYEKL. V was clipped by 1 base and J by 7 bases; unmatched bases: 7. The CDR3 DNA is TGCGCCAGCAGCCAAGTTGTTTGGGACAGGGTTGAAAAACTGTTTTTT. This encodes CASSQVVWDRVEKLFF.

The rearrangement uses TRBV28 and TRBJ1-6; 9 nucleotides line up with TRBD1. Unmatched junction bases numbered 10, after V lost 3 bases and J lost 7 bases. The CDR3 is made up of 17 amino acids. Germline-derived CDR1 and CDR2 are MDHEN and SYDVKM. DNA for the CDR3: TGTGCCAGCAGTTTTCCCGGGACAGGGTCCCTAAATTCACCCCTCCACTTT. Amino acid sequence: CASSFPGTGSLNSPLHF.

This clone is termed medium-sized (0.01 to 0.1%). CDR3 nucleotides: TGTGCCAGCAGTTTTGGTGAAGAGAACTATGGCTACACCTTC. This translates into CASSFGEENYGYTF. The chain employs TRBV6-5 and TRBJ1-2, with D unresolved. This CDR3 comprises 14 residues. Looked up from germline, CDR1 is MNHEY and CDR2 is SVGAGI. V lost 4 bases to trimming and J lost 2 bases, with 11 bases between them.

The chain links TRBV19 to TRBJ2-7; 12 nucleotides align to TRBD2. Germline V gene sequence: CDR1 LNHDA, CDR2 SQIVND (reference sequence). This CDR3 spans 15 amino acids. The J segment lost 4 bases and the V segment lost 3 bases, leaving 4 bases of the junction unmatched. The CDR3 DNA reads as TGTGCCAGTAGTATCGGACTAGCGGGGATGTACGAGCAGTACTTC. This translates into CASSIGLAGMYEQYF.

This clone appeared once. V and J are TRBV7-6 and TRBJ1-1; 8 bases are shared with TRBD1. Per germline, CDR1 SGHVS and CDR2 FNYEAQ. The CDR3 spans 15 residues. J gave up 2 bases and V 2 bases, and 4 bases lay outside the gene matches. The CDR3 spells CASSLMGQENTEAFF. For the CDR3, the DNA is TGTGCCAGCAGCTTAATGGGACAGGAAAACACTGAAGCTTTCTTT.

The gene calls are TRBV5-1 and TRBJ2-7; 7 bases fit TRBD2. The germline V gene encodes CDR1 SGHRS and CDR2 YFSETQ. After removal of 0 bases from V and 2 bases from J, the junction contained 5 bases not matched to a gene. This CDR3 region has 15 residues. The CDR3 region has the DNA TGCGCCAGCAGCTTGGTTGCGGGAGCCACCTACGAGCAGTACTTC. This codes for CASSLVAGATYEQYF.

This clone was recorded only once. The chain recombines TRBV10-2 with TRBJ2-5; D might be TRBD2 (6 bases). Germline CDR1 reads WSHSY; CDR2 reads SAAADI. This CDR3 has 15 amino acids. With 10 bases removed from V and 5 bases from J, the gap between germline ends came to 23 bases. The CDR3 DNA follows: TGCGCCACACGAGGAGGGCCATCTATAGTCGAGACCCAGTACTTC. It codes for CATRGGPSIVETQYF.

V gene TRBV2 combines with J gene TRBJ1-2; 7 bases line up with TRBD1. This CDR3 contains 13 residues. Germline CDR1 reads SNHLY; CDR2 reads FYNNEI. J lost 6 bases, V lost 5 bases, and 6 bases had no gene match. CDR3 DNA sequence: TGTGCCAGCAGTAAAGGACAGGAAGATGGCTACACCTTC. It is translated as CASSKGQEDGYTF.

For the CDR3, the DNA is TGTGCCAGCAGCAAAGGGGGCAGGGCTGGGGCCAACGTCCTGACTTTC. Translated: CASSKGGRAGANVLTF. The chain combines TRBV21-1 with TRBJ2-6; the table assigns TRBD1, which was not confirmed against the DNA. TRBV21-1 is listed as a pseudogene. This CDR3 is built from 16 residues.

The chain carries TRBV28 and TRBJ2-3; maybe TRBD2 (5 bases). The germline V and J ends were trimmed by 3 bases and 2 bases, with 12 bases remaining between them. The CDR3 runs 15 residues. Germline V gene sequence: CDR1 MDHEN, CDR2 SYDVKM. The CDR3 sequence is CASSLYGIPTDTQYF. The CDR3 DNA is TGTGCCAGCAGTTTGTACGGGATACCCACAGATACGCAGTATTTT.

The J gene is TRBJ1-1, the V gene TRBV7-9; possible D gene TRBD1, 5 bases. This CDR3 is built from 15 residues. V gave up 1 base and J gave up 3 bases, with 12 bases separating them. Germline V gene sequence: CDR1 SEHNR, CDR2 FQNEAQ (reference sequence). Here the CDR3 DNA reads TGTGCCAGCAGCTTAGTGCAGGGTTCGCACACTGAAGCTTTCTTT. It yields the protein CASSLVQGSHTEAFF.

This rearrangement joins TRBV6-5 to TRBJ1-4; TRBD1 matches 8 bases. The V segment lost 5 bases and the J segment 0 bases; nucleotides outside the gene matches: 2. Germline V gives CDR1 MNHEY, CDR2 SVGAGI. The CDR3 contains 15 residues. For the CDR3, the DNA is TGTGCCAGCAGTCTACAGGGGGCAACTAATGAAAAACTGTTTTTT. Residues: CASSLQGATNEKLFF.

The V call is TRBV4-1, the J call TRBJ2-7; TRBD2 matches 9 bases. Germline assignment: CDR1 MGHRA and CDR2 YSYEKL. This CDR3 region has 14 residues. V lost 3 bases to trimming and J lost 2 bases; unmatched junction nucleotides: 2. The CDR3 DNA follows: TGCGCCAGCAGCCAGCTAGCGGGACCCTACGAGCAGTACTTC. Its translation: CASSQLAGPYEQYF.

J is TRBJ1-2 and V is TRBV20-1; TRBD1 matches 7 bases. This CDR3 region has 11 residues. V lost 6 bases to trimming and J lost 4 bases; unmatched junction nucleotides: 2. Germline CDR1 and CDR2: DFQATT and SNEGSKA (reference sequence). The CDR3 sequence is CSAGGGYGYTF. For the CDR3, the DNA is TGCAGTGCAGGGGGCGGCTATGGCTACACCTTC.